This T cell receptor (beta chain) was sequenced during a study of cytomegalovirus exposure and HLA in healthy donors. This clone was picked up a small number of times. Its antigen is currently unknown. Whole-study findings and limits: Most of the TCR beta V segments (in an earlier analysis) were productive either about 87% or about 30% of the time.

Vbeta (60) and Jbeta (13) primers were used in the PCR. The protocol was immunoSEQ multiplex PCR, while the TCRdb copy is restricted to in-frame clones and leaves out a portion. The sample contains some 74,000 clones, approximately 70% of which appear only once. Trimming at V came to 4 bases and at J to 3 bases, leaving 5 bases not matched to a gene. Germline CDR1 reads SGHRS; CDR2 reads YFSETQ. This CDR3 has 14 amino acids. Sequencing was carried out using PBMCs. The chain couples TRBV5-1 to TRBJ1-2; 8 bases match TRBD1. The clonotype originates from a man between 40 and 49 years old in good health and CMV-seropositive. Here the CDR3 reads CASSPGQGDYGYTF. CDR3 DNA sequence: TGCGCCAGCAGCCCCGGACAGGGAGACTATGGCTACACCTTC.